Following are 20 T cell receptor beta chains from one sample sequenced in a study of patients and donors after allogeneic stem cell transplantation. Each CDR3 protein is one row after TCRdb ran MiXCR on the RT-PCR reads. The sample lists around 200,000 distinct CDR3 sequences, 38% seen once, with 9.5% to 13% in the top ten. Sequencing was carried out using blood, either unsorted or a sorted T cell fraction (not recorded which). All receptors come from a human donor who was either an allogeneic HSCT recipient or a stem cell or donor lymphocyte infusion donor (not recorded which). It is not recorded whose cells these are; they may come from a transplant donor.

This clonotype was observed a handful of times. CDR3 protein: CASSYEWTGVEETQYF. The CDR3 bases are TGCGCCAGCAGCTACGAATGGACAGGGGTGGAGGAGACCCAGTACTTC. The chain couples TRBV4-1 to TRBJ2-5, with 9 positions matching TRBD1. In germline, CDR1 is MGHRA, CDR2 YSYEKL. This CDR3 region has 16 residues. With V trimmed by 5 bases and J by 5 bases, 12 bases remained unmatched.

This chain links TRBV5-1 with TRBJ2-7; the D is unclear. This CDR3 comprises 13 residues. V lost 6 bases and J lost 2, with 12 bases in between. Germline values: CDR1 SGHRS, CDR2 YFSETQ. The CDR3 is CASNGYLPYEQYF. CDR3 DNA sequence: TGCGCCAGCAATGGATATCTACCCTACGAGCAGTACTTC.

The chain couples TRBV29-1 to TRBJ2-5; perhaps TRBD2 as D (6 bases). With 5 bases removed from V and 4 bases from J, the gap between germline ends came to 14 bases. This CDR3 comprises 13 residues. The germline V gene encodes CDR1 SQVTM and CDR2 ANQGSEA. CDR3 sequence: CSVPWTNTETQYF. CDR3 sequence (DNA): TGCAGCGTTCCCTGGACTAACACAGAGACCCAGTACTTC.

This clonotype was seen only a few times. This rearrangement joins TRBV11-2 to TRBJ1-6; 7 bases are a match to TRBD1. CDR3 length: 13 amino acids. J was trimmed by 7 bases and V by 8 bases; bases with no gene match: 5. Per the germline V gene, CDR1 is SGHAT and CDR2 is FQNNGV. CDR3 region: CASAGQRNSPLHF. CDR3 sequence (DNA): TGTGCCAGCGCGGGACAGAGAAATTCACCCCTCCACTTT.

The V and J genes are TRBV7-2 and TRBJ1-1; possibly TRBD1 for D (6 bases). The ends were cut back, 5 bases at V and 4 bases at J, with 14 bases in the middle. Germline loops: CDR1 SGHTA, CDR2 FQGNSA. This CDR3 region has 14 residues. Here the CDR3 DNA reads TGTGCCAGCAGCCAAGACAGGCAATCCACTGAAGCTTTCTTT. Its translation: CASSQDRQSTEAFF.

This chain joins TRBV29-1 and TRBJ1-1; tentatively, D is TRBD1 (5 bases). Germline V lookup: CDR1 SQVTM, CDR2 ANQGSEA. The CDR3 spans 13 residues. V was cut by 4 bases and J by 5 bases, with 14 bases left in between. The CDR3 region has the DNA TGCAGCGTTGCCAGGGTGGGGGAAACTGAAGCTTTCTTT. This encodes CSVARVGETEAFF.

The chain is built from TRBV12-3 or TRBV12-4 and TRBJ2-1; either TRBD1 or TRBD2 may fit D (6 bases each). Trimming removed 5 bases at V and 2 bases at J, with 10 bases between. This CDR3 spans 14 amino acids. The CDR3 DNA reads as TGTGCCAGCAGTGCCGGGGGCGCCTACAATGAGCAGTTCTTC. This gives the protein CASSAGGAYNEQFF.

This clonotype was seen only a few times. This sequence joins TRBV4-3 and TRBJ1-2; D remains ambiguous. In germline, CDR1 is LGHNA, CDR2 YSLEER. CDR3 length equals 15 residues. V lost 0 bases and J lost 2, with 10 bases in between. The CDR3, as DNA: TGCGCCAGCAGCCAAGATCTTAGGATGAACTATGGCTACACCTTC. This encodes CASSQDLRMNYGYTF.

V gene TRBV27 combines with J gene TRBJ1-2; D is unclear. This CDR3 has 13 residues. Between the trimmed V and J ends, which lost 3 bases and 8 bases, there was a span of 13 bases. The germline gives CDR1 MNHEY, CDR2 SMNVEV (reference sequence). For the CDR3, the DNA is TGTGCCAGCAGTTTCCGAGATTTACGCGGCTACACCTTC. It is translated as CASSFRDLRGYTF.

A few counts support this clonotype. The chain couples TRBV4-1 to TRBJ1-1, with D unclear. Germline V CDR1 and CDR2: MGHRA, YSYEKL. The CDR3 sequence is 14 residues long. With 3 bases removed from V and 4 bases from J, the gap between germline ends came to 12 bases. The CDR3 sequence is CASSQSGRGTEAFF. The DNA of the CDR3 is TGCGCCAGCAGCCAGAGCGGTCGGGGCACTGAAGCTTTCTTT.

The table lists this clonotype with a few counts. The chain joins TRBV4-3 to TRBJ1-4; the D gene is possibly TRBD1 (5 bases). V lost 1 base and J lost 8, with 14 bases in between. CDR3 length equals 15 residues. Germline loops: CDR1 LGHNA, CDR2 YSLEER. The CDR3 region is CASSQAEASGEKLFF. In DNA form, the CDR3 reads TGCGCCAGCAGCCAAGCGGAGGCCTCAGGGGAAAAACTGTTTTTT.

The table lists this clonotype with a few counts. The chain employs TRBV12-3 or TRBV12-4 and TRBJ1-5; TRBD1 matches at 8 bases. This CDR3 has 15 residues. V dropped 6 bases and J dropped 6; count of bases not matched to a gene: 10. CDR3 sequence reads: CASSAGQGEGQPQHF. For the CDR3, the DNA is TGTGCCAGCAGCGCAGGACAGGGCGAGGGTCAGCCCCAGCATTTT.

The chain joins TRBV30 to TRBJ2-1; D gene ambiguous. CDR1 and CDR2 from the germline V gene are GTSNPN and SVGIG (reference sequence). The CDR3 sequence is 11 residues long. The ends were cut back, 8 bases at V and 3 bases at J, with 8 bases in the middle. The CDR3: CARANYNEQFF. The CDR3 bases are TGTGCCCGTGCGAACTACAATGAGCAGTTCTTC.

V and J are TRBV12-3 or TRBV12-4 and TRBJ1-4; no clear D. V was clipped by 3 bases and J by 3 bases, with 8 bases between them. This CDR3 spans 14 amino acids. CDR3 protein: CASSFMASNEKLFF. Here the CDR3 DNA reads TGTGCCAGCAGTTTCATGGCCTCTAATGAAAAACTGTTTTTT.

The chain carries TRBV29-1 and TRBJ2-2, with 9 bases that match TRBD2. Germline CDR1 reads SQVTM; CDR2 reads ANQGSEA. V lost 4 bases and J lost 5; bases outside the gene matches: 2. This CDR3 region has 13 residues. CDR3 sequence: CSVGTSETGELFF. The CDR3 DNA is TGCAGCGTTGGGACTAGCGAGACCGGGGAGCTGTTTTTT.

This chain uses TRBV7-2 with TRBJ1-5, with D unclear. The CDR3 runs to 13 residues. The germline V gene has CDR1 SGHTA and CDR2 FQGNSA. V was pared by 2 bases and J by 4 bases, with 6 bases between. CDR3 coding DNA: TGTGCCAGCAGCTTACGGACTAATCAGCCCCAGCATTTT. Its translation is CASSLRTNQPQHF.

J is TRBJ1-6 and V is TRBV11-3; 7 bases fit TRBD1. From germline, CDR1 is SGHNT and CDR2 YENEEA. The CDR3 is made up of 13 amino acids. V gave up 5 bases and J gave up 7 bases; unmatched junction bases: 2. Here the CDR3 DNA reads TGTGCCAGCAGCGCGGACAGGAATTCACCCCTCCACTTT. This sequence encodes CASSADRNSPLHF.

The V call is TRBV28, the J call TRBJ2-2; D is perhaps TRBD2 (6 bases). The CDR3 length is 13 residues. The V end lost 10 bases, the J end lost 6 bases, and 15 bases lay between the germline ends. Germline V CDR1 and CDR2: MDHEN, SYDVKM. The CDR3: CATQGEVAGELFF. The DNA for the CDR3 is TGTGCCACTCAAGGGGAGGTGGCCGGGGAGCTGTTTTTT. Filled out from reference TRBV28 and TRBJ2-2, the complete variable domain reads DVKVTQSSRYLVKRTGEKVFLECVQDMDHENMFWYRQDPGLGLRLIYFSYDVKMKEKGDIPEGYSVSREKKERFSLILESASTNQTSMYLCATQGEVAGELFFGEGSRLTVL.

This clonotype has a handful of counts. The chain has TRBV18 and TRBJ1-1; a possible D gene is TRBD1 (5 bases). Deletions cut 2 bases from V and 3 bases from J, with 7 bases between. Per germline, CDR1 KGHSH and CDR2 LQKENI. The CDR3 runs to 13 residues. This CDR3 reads CASSPGTDTEAFF. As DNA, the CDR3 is TGTGCCAGCTCACCAGGGACCGACACTGAAGCTTTCTTT.

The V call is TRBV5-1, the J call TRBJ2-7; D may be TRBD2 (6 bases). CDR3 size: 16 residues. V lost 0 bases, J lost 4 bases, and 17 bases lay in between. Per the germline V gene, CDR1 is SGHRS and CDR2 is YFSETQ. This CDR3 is CASSLVSAGGKYEQYF. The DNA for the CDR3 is TGCGCCAGCAGCTTGGTATCCGCGGGCGGGAAGTACGAGCAGTACTTC.